A selection of T cell receptor beta chains follows, all from one sample in a study of T-cell memory formation after mild COVID-19. MiXCR, applied by TCRdb to the 5' RACE reads, yields one record per CDR3 protein. The sample has 250,000 to 300,000 distinct CDR3 sequences, approximately 19% seen once; the top ten hold 23%. Sequencing was carried out using PBMCs or a T cell subset sorted from them (not recorded which). The receptors originated from a man younger than 35 who had mild COVID-19 (a few samples of this study predate the infection). Cell type and time point are not known. Each CDR3 is given with its conserved first and last residue. A D gene is named only where the DNA matches it firmly. Clone size is stated in some rows and not others, as once, few, many or a class when expanded.

>TRBD2|TRBJ2-7|few|TRBV6-6
TGTGCCAGCAGTTACCCGGGACTAGGAAACTACGAGCAGTACTTC
CASSYPGLGNYEQYF
>TRBD2|TRBJ2-2|.|TRBV7-2
TGTGCCAGCAGCCCGGGGAGCGGGGCCGGGGAGCTGTTTTTT
CASSPGSGAGELFF
>.|TRBJ2-5|.|TRBV2
TGTGCCAGCAGCTGGGGCGGGGGACAGGAAGAGACCCAGTACTTC
CASSWGGGQEETQYF
>.|TRBJ2-6|few|TRBV6-4
TGTGCCAGCAGTGACTCTACAGGTCCTGGGGCCAACGTCCTGACTTTC
CASSDSTGPGANVLTF
>.|TRBJ1-6|few|TRBV4-2
TGTGCCAGCAGCCCCGATATCCAGGGGCGTAATTCACCCCTCCACTTT
CASSPDIQGRNSPLHF
>.|TRBJ2-7|.|TRBV5-1
TGCGCCAGCAGCGCGCGGATGTCCTACGAGCAGTACTTC
CASSARMSYEQYF
>.|TRBJ2-5|few|TRBV5-1
TGCGCCAGCAGCCCGAGACAGCTAGAGACCCAGTACTTC
CASSPRQLETQYF
>.|TRBJ2-3|few|TRBV4-1
TGCGCCAGCAGCCGGGAGGGCACAGATACGCAGTATTTT
CASSREGTDTQYF
>.|TRBJ2-1|.|TRBV5-1
TGCGCCAGCAGCTTGGGGCTAGCTTGGGACAATGAGCAGTTCTTC
CASSLGLAWDNEQFF
>TRBD1|TRBJ1-1|.|TRBV20-1
TGCAGTGCAAGGGACAGGAAAGCTTTCTTT
CSARDRKAFF
>.|TRBJ2-1|few|TRBV7-2
TGTGCCAGCAGCTTAGGGGCGGACAGTTACAATGAGCAGTTCTTC
CASSLGADSYNEQFF
>.|TRBJ1-1|few|TRBV11-2
TGTGCCAGCGGCATTCAGGAGGCTTTAGGGGCTTTCTTT
CASGIQEALGAFF
>.|TRBJ2-3|many|TRBV5-6
TGTGCCAGCAGCTTGGTTTCGGGGGATTATACGCAGTATTTT
CASSLVSGDYTQYF
>.|TRBJ1-5|few|TRBV6-1
TGTGCCAGCAGTGACCAACACCGGGTCCCCAATCAGCCCCAGCATTTT
CASSDQHRVPNQPQHF
>.|TRBJ2-5|.|TRBV7-6
TGTGCCAGCGCCGGGACACTCCAAGAGACCCAGTACTTC
CASAGTLQETQYF
>.|TRBJ2-1|.|TRBV20-1
TGCAGTGCTAGACCGGGACCTACGTCGCGGCAGTTCTTC
CSARPGPTSRQFF
>.|TRBJ2-7|.|TRBV7-2
TGTGCCAGCAGTTGGTCGTCCTACGAGCAGTACTTC
CASSWSSYEQYF
>TRBD1|TRBJ1-2|.|TRBV27
TGTGCCAGCAGTCTACAGGGGATCGGCTATGGCTACACCTTC
CASSLQGIGYGYTF
>.|TRBJ1-4|.|TRBV7-6
TGTGCCAGCAGCCCTCACCCAGGTCGGGGCTATGAAAAACTGTTTTTT
CASSPHPGRGYEKLFF
>.|TRBJ1-5|.|TRBV20-1
TGCAGTGCTAGCGATGGCAATCAGCCCCAGCATTTT
CSASDGNQPQHF
>.|TRBJ2-1|.|TRBV29-1
TGCAGCGTTTATAGGGGGATCGAGCAGTTCTTC
CSVYRGIEQFF